This T cell receptor beta chain was captured in a study of blood T cell repertoires in COVID-19. Overall study: PBMCs, B-cell-depleted T cells, or T cells were the source of the cDNA or gDNA that made up the material.

Repertoires were generated with immunoSEQ multiplex PCR, while TCRdb's copy carries only in-frame clones and drops some. The sample includes some 57,000 clones, around 89% of them seen just once. CDR1 is LNHDA, CDR2 SQIVND, per germline (reference sequence). The V gene lost 7 bases and the J gene lost 3 bases, with 11 bases spanning the gap. The CDR3 is made up of 13 amino acids. The specimen was peripheral blood. The sequence was obtained from a man aged 55 to 70 with acute or convalescent COVID-19. The V and J genes are TRBV19 and TRBJ2-3, with a possible D match to TRBD1 (5 bases). The CDR3 region has the DNA TGTGCCAGTAAGGGCAGGGTGACAGATACGCAGTATTTT. This gives the protein CASKGRVTDTQYF.